This T cell receptor beta chain emerged from a study of OX40 agonist ivuxolimab in advanced cancers. Study context: A mean age of about 59 years, range about 20 to 90, was recorded, and about 83% were male. Regarding the study as a whole: The work left the antigen specificity of expanded peripheral T cells undetermined.

This clone was counted between two and nine times. Its target is unknown. Blood got drawn at baseline, again on cycle 4 day 1, and then on cycle 7 day 1. Trimming pared 8 bases from V and 6 bases from J, leaving 13 bases between. The V gene's germline CDR1 is MNHEY and CDR2 SMNVEV (reference sequence). The CDR3 is made up of 13 amino acids. Repertoires were generated with immunoSEQ multiplex PCR, while TCRdb's copy carries only in-frame clones and drops some. The sample has 8,000 to 10,000 clones, 60% to 75% seen once. The V call is TRBV27, the J call TRBJ1-4; a possible D gene is TRBD1 (5 bases). Here the sequenced sample was CD4+ or CD8+ T cells sorted from blood, taken in a trial of the OX40 agonist ivuxolimab. The clonotype was recovered from an adult with an advanced solid tumor such as melanoma, head and neck, liver or kidney cancer. CDR3 residues: CASGKGAYEKLFF. In nucleotides, the CDR3 is TGTGCCAGCGGAAAAGGGGCATATGAAAAACTGTTTTTT.